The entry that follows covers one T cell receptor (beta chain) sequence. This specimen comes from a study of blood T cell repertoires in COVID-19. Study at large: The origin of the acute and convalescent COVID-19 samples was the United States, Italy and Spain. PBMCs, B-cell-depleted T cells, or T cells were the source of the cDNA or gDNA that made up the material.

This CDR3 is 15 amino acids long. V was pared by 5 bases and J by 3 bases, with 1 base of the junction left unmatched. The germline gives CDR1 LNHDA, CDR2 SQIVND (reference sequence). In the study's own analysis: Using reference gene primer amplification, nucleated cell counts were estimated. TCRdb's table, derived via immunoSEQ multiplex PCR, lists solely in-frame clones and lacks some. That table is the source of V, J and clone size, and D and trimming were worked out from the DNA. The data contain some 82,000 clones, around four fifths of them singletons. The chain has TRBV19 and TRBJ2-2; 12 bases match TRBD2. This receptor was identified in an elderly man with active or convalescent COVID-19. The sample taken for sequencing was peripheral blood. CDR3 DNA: TGTGCCAGTAGTCGGACTAGCGGGGACACCGGGGAGCTGTTTTTT. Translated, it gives CASSRTSGDTGELFF.